This T cell receptor beta chain was recovered during a study of blood T cells in healthy people across ages. CDR3 size: 17 residues. The V gene lost 4 bases and the J gene lost 0 bases, with 18 bases spanning the gap. In germline, CDR1 is SEHNR, CDR2 FQNEAQ (reference sequence). The authors ran a second PCR of about 6 to 11 cycles using a sample-barcoded 5' primer and a J-beta primer mix. Every cDNA molecule bore a tag from a template-switch adaptor containing 12 random nucleotides. From the 5' RACE reads, TCRdb called clonotypes with MiXCR, one entry per CDR3 protein. Altogether some 860,000 distinct CDR3 sequences are present, roughly 50% being singletons, with the ten largest covering under 30%. In terms of origin and age, donors were healthy Caucasian individuals from Russia aged roughly 6 to 95.

The receptor comes from a man between 35 and 55 years old in good health. Material for sequencing was blood. The chain is built from TRBV7-9 and TRBJ1-1; TRBD1 is a possible D gene (6 bases). CDR3 in DNA: TGTGCCAGCAGCTCTATTTTAACAGGGCGGTTGAACACTGAAGCTTTCTTT. It yields the protein CASSSILTGRLNTEAFF.